These T cell receptor beta chains were read from a single sample in a study of T cells in Graves' hyperthyroidism and ophthalmopathy. In TCRdb, the multiplex PCR reads were re-called with MiXCR into one record per CDR3 protein. The sample has some 350,000 distinct CDR3 sequences, 20% to 25% seen once; the top ten hold 73%. Material: blood. These receptors all come from a man between 45 and 60 years old with Graves' hyperthyroidism. Both conserved end residues are part of each CDR3. Fields, in order: CDR3 protein, J gene, D gene, CDR3 length, V gene. D genes are given only for firm matches.

CASSQENREETQYF	TRBJ2-5	NA	14	TRBV4-1
CASSRQDYEQYF	TRBJ2-7	NA	12	TRBV28
CASSDYSVEGGSYMQYF	TRBJ2-7	NA	17	TRBV11-2
CSGRDSAFQQYF	TRBJ2-7	TRBD1	12	TRBV29-1
CASSLGPKSSYEQYF	TRBJ2-7	NA	15	TRBV5-1
CASRLYPPRQGSIHEQYF	TRBJ2-7	TRBD1	18	TRBV6-2/TRBV6-3
CASAYSGRAVPEQFF	TRBJ2-1	TRBD2	15	TRBV5-1
CASSQDGYNEQFF	TRBJ2-1	NA	13	TRBV18
CASSWSAQDYEQYF	TRBJ2-7	NA	14	TRBV28
CSARDRSTEAFF	TRBJ1-1	NA	12	TRBV20-1
CASSWGRGAEAFF	TRBJ1-1	NA	13	TRBV6-4
CASSLVTIALRSNEKLFF	TRBJ1-4	NA	18	TRBV7-9
CASSLGPTEQPQHF	TRBJ1-5	NA	14	TRBV27
CASSDSRDPIVQYF	TRBJ2-7	NA	14	TRBV6-1
CASSPLAPGGRTFPQYF	TRBJ2-7	TRBD2	17	TRBV19
CASRETGYDEQYF	TRBJ2-7	NA	13	TRBV19
CASGLPRGQGDHEQFF	TRBJ2-1	TRBD1	16	TRBV12-5
CSAREISGRAYNEQFF	TRBJ2-1	TRBD2	16	TRBV20-1
CASQGGAQSRGNYGYTF	TRBJ1-2	NA	17	TRBV19
CASSSPLAGVMETQYF	TRBJ2-5	TRBD2	16	TRBV11-3
CSVEGNTDGYTF	TRBJ1-2	NA	12	TRBV29-1
CASSSWASGSIDEQYF	TRBJ2-7	TRBD2	16	TRBV11-2
CASSLEAGGGNEQFF	TRBJ2-1	TRBD2	15	TRBV5-1
CASREGLYEQYF	TRBJ2-7	NA	12	TRBV6-1
CASSLALGHNQPQHF	TRBJ1-5	NA	15	TRBV7-2
CASSHQRGDTQYF	TRBJ2-3	NA	13	TRBV12-3/TRBV12-4
CVASGETQYF	TRBJ2-5	TRBD2	10	TRBV30
CATLGGYNQPQHF	TRBJ1-5	NA	13	TRBV19
CASSPGQGASYNEQFF	TRBJ2-1	TRBD1	16	TRBV18
CASSNKGSLGQGNTEAFF	TRBJ1-1	TRBD1	18	TRBV2
CASSLARRRDGSETQYF	TRBJ2-5	NA	17	TRBV7-9
CASSLRTSGDGTEAFF	TRBJ1-1	NA	16	TRBV5-1
CATQNSYNSPLHF	TRBJ1-6	NA	13	TRBV6-1
CASSLEGGTETQYF	TRBJ2-5	NA	14	TRBV5-1
CASSYTPVGPQDTEQFF	TRBJ2-1	NA	17	TRBV6-5
CASRPDGREFNSPLHF	TRBJ1-6	NA	16	TRBV7-9
CASSFGQFRDTQYF	TRBJ2-3	NA	14	TRBV28
CASSFKQASYNEQFF	TRBJ2-1	NA	15	TRBV7-8
CASSEQGASSYEQYF	TRBJ2-7	TRBD1	15	TRBV19
CASSLGPSVRPDTQYF	TRBJ2-3	NA	16	TRBV7-8